Each of the 30 T cell receptor beta chains below was sequenced from the same sample in a study of HIV-infected patients and healthy controls. Around 500 ng RNA was reverse transcribed with alpha and beta constant-region primers. Using multiplexing indices, alpha and beta chain libraries were generated apart by chain-specific third strand synthesis. In TCRdb, the 5' RACE reads were re-called with MiXCR into one record per CDR3 protein. Found here are around 20,000 distinct CDR3 sequences, about 12% of them singletons; the top ten hold 11%. No cell fractionation was done, so the repertoire covers all unsorted peripheral blood T cells. The sample taken for sequencing was blood. The receptor set was obtained from an adult in good health.

This clonotype was picked up many times. This chain joins TRBV5-4 and TRBJ2-1; 10 bases fit TRBD2. Losses at the gene ends were 4 bases for V and 9 bases for J; bases not matched to a gene: 13. Germline-derived CDR1 and CDR2 are SGHNT and YYREEE (reference sequence). The CDR3 runs to 16 residues. The CDR3, as DNA: TGTGCCAGCAGCCCTTCTCCGAGCGGGGGGGCCGGTGAGCAGTTCTTC. It is translated as CASSPSPSGGAGEQFF.

Ten or more counts support this clonotype. CDR3 in DNA: TGTGCCAGCAGCTTATATCGGGGCGCAGGCACAGATACGCAGTATTTT. It codes for CASSLYRGAGTDTQYF. This chain uses TRBV7-3 with TRBJ2-3; either TRBD1 or TRBD2 may supply D (5 bases each). The germline gives CDR1 SGHTA, CDR2 FQGTGA. The length of the CDR3 is 16 residues. V lost 2 bases, J lost 1 base, and 13 bases lay in between. The complete variable domain, with remaining parts taken from reference TRBV7-3 and TRBJ2-3, reads GAGVSQTPSNKVTEKGKYVELRCDPISGHTALYWYRQSLGQGPEFLIYFQGTGAADDSGLPNDRFFAVRPEGSVSTLKIQRTERGDSAVYLCASSLYRGAGTDTQYFGPGTRLTVL.

The count of this clonotype is one. V is TRBV27 and J is TRBJ1-1; 7 nucleotides match TRBD1. The CDR3 runs 14 residues. The J segment lost 1 base and the V segment lost 5 bases, leaving 4 bases of the junction unmatched. Germline CDR1 reads MNHEY; CDR2 reads SMNVEV (reference sequence). The chain's CDR3 is CASSSGQENTEAFF. In nucleotides, the CDR3 is TGTGCCAGCAGTAGTGGACAGGAGAACACTGAAGCTTTCTTT.

The J gene is TRBJ2-3, the V gene TRBV20-1; D is uncertain. The germline CDR1 and CDR2 sequences are DFQATT and SNEGSKA (reference sequence). CDR3 size: 13 residues. Trimming removed 3 bases at V and 7 bases at J, with 14 bases between. CDR3 residues: CSARPEVWNTQYF. CDR3 sequence (DNA): TGCAGTGCTAGGCCCGAGGTTTGGAATACGCAGTATTTT.

The chain employs TRBV27 and TRBJ1-1; no definite D call. The CDR3 is 15 amino acids. Germline V CDR1 and CDR2: MNHEY, SMNVEV (reference sequence). The V end lost 1 base, the J end lost 1 base, and 10 bases lay between the germline ends. The CDR3 nucleotides read TGTGCCAGCAGTTTATTCGGCGGATGGAACACTGAAGCTTTCTTT. This translates into CASSLFGGWNTEAFF.

The table lists this clonotype with a few counts. The chain carries TRBV12-3 or TRBV12-4 and TRBJ2-1; TRBD1 might be the D (5 bases). The CDR3 consists of 14 residues. The ends were cut back, 2 bases at V and 7 bases at J, with 12 bases in the middle. This CDR3 is CASSLLGLKNEQFF. For the CDR3, the DNA is TGTGCCAGCAGTTTATTGGGGCTAAAAAATGAGCAGTTCTTC.

The sample holds many counts of this clonotype. The J gene is TRBJ1-6, the V gene TRBV10-3; D gene unclear. Trimming pared 8 bases from V and 8 bases from J, leaving 13 bases between. The CDR3 consists of 13 residues. In germline, CDR1 is ENHRY, CDR2 SYGVKD. CDR3 residues: CAISPAVDSPLHF. In DNA, the CDR3 is TGTGCCATCTCACCTGCCGTGGATTCACCCCTCCACTTT.

This clonotype was observed at least ten times. V and J are TRBV12-3 or TRBV12-4 and TRBJ1-5; the D gene is possibly TRBD1 (6 bases). The V and J ends lost 4 bases and 3 bases respectively, with 10 bases between them. The CDR3 length is 14 residues. CDR3 nucleotides: TGTGCCAGCAGTTCAGGACAGCCCAATCAGCCCCAGCATTTT. This gives the protein CASSSGQPNQPQHF.

This clonotype came up a few times. The genes are TRBV5-8 and TRBJ2-5, with TRBD2 matching over 13 bases. In germline, CDR1 is SGHTS, CDR2 YDEGEE. J was trimmed by 4 bases and V by 4 bases; bases with no gene match: 4. CDR3 length: 15 amino acids. The CDR3 protein is CASSLGLAGSETQYF. CDR3 in DNA: TGTGCCAGCAGCCTGGGACTAGCGGGGTCAGAGACCCAGTACTTC.

This clonotype has a count of ten or more. In DNA, the CDR3 is TGTGCCAGCAGCTTCGCCGCCGGCAATGAGCAGTTCTTC. This codes for CASSFAAGNEQFF. This chain joins TRBV7-8 and TRBJ2-1; D remains ambiguous. The CDR3 sequence is 13 residues long. V gave up 3 bases and J gave up 6 bases, with 9 bases separating them. Germline CDR1 is SGHVS and CDR2 is FQNEAQ.

In this sample, this clonotype turned up many times. CDR3 in amino acids: CASSPRDRPGLFF. In DNA form, the CDR3 reads TGTGCCAGCAGTCCAAGAGACAGGCCAGGACTGTTTTTT. The chain employs TRBV12-3 or TRBV12-4 and TRBJ1-4; a possible D gene is TRBD1 (6 bases). V was trimmed by 5 bases and J by 13 bases, leaving 17 bases between them. The CDR3 is made up of 13 amino acids.

This clonotype was observed many times. This sequence joins TRBV3-1 and TRBJ1-1; D gene uncertain. Trimming stripped 4 bases from V and 0 bases from J, with 12 bases between. The CDR3 covers 15 residues. Germline CDR1 and CDR2: LGHDT and YNNKEL (reference sequence). Here the CDR3 reads CASSPLLMMNTEAFF. DNA for the CDR3: TGTGCCAGCAGCCCGCTGTTAATGATGAACACTGAAGCTTTCTTT.

This clonotype was seen repeatedly, ten times or more. V is TRBV20-1 and J is TRBJ1-2; no clear D gene. The CDR3 runs to 10 residues. Germline V gene sequence: CDR1 DFQATT, CDR2 SNEGSKA (reference sequence). V was shortened by 6 bases and J by 2 bases, with 4 bases between the two germline ends. The CDR3 DNA sequence: TGCAGTGCGGACAACTATGGCTACACCTTC. Translation: CSADNYGYTF.

By proportion, this clonotype is medium-sized (0.01 to 0.1%). The chain has TRBV11-2 and TRBJ2-3; D is ambiguous. The CDR3 consists of 15 residues. The V and J ends lost 3 bases and 0 bases respectively, with 10 bases between them. The germline CDR1 and CDR2 sequences are SGHAT and FQNNGV. In DNA, the CDR3 is TGTGCCAGCAGCTTCGGTCCCCTTAGCACAGATACGCAGTATTTT. Translated: CASSFGPLSTDTQYF.

Relative to its sample, this clonotype is medium-sized. The V gene is TRBV28, the J gene TRBJ1-5, with a possible D match to TRBD1 (6 bases). The CDR3 consists of 15 residues. The germline V gene has CDR1 MDHEN and CDR2 SYDVKM. Trimming left V 1 base short and J 0 bases short, with 7 bases between. The CDR3 sequence: CASSLYRVSNQPQHF. The CDR3 DNA sequence: TGTGCCAGCAGTTTATACAGGGTTAGCAATCAGCCCCAGCATTTT.

A few counts support this clonotype. The chain couples TRBV9 to TRBJ2-3, with TRBD2 matching 9 bases. Germline values: CDR1 SGDLS, CDR2 YYNGEE. Trimming at V came to 2 bases and at J to 3 bases, leaving 4 bases not matched to a gene. The CDR3 contains 15 residues. DNA of the CDR3: TGTGCCAGCAGCGTTGCGGGGGGGTTAACAGATACGCAGTATTTT. Amino acid sequence: CASSVAGGLTDTQYF.

In its sample, this clonotype is medium-sized. V usage is TRBV7-6 and J usage is TRBJ1-1; a weak D match, TRBD1 (5 bases). V lost 0 bases to trimming and J lost 8 bases, with 10 bases between them. CDR1 is SGHVS, CDR2 FNYEAQ, per germline. The CDR3 spans 13 residues. CDR3 loop: CASSLAPGTEAFF. Here the CDR3 DNA reads TGTGCCAGCAGCTTAGCCCCTGGGACCGAAGCTTTCTTT.

By sample fraction, this clonotype is medium-sized. The CDR3: CASSRDSNGYTF. As DNA, the CDR3 is TGTGCCAGCAGCCGCGACAGTAATGGCTACACCTTC. This sequence joins TRBV7-9 and TRBJ1-2, with D possibly matching TRBD1 (5 bases). V was shortened by 5 bases and J by 6 bases, with 10 bases between the two germline ends. The CDR3 loop spans 12 amino acids. CDR1 is SEHNR and CDR2 is FQNEAQ in the germline V gene (reference sequence).

Sample share makes this clonotype medium-sized. V gene TRBV29-1 combines with J gene TRBJ2-5; weak D call: TRBD1 (5 bases). Between the trimmed V and J ends, which lost 3 bases and 7 bases, there was a span of 9 bases. This CDR3 has 11 amino acids. Germline loops: CDR1 SQVTM, CDR2 ANQGSEA. CDR3 in amino acids: CSVDRQGTQYF. In DNA, the CDR3 is TGCAGCGTTGACCGGCAGGGGACCCAGTACTTC.

The chain employs TRBV7-2 and TRBJ2-7; 7 nucleotides align to TRBD2. Germline trimming cut 5 bases from V and 1 base from J; bases unmatched to any gene: 8. Germline-derived CDR1 and CDR2 are SGHTA and FQGNSA. The CDR3 length is 15 residues. CDR3 coding DNA: TGTGCCAGCAGCCCGGCGGGGGTGGGGTCCTACGAGCAGTACTTC. The encoded protein is CASSPAGVGSYEQYF.

This chain joins TRBV4-2 and TRBJ1-3; D is undetermined. Per the germline V gene, CDR1 is LGHNA and CDR2 is YNFKEQ. Trimming shortened V by 0 bases and J by 0 bases, and 9 bases separated the two germline ends. This CDR3 has 16 amino acids. This CDR3 reads CASSQDGRASGNTIYF. The DNA for the CDR3 is TGTGCCAGCAGCCAAGATGGTAGGGCCTCTGGAAACACCATATATTTT.

This sequence joins TRBV11-2 and TRBJ2-3; 10 bases align to TRBD2. Trimming took 1 base from V and 0 from J; bases not matched to a gene: 4. The germline gives CDR1 SGHAT, CDR2 FQNNGV. This CDR3 has 17 amino acids. The CDR3 DNA follows: TGTGCCAGCAGCTTAGTCCGGACTAGCGGTAGCACAGATACGCAGTATTTT. It codes for CASSLVRTSGSTDTQYF.

This clonotype showed up many times. The CDR3 region has the DNA TGTGCCAGCATGTCATGGTTAGGGGCCTCCGGGGCCAACGTCCTGACTTTC. Residues: CASMSWLGASGANVLTF. V and J are TRBV6-2 or TRBV6-3 and TRBJ2-6, with D possibly TRBD1 on 5 matching bases. Per germline, CDR1 MNHEY and CDR2 SVGEGT. The CDR3 has 17 amino acids. V was cut by 7 bases and J by 4 bases, with 20 bases left in between.

Relative to its sample, this clonotype is medium-sized. The chain couples TRBV7-2 to TRBJ2-5; a possible D gene is TRBD1 (6 bases). The CDR3 consists of 16 residues. V gave up 5 bases and J gave up 1 base, with 17 bases separating them. The germline CDR1 and CDR2 sequences are SGHTA and FQGNSA. CDR3 nucleotide sequence: TGTGCCAGCAGCCGTCGGACAGTGGCTGGCCAAGAGACCCAGTACTTC. Amino acids: CASSRRTVAGQETQYF.

Worth noting for this clonotype: A much bigger clone sits one base away, suggesting this may be a read error. The chain combines TRBV18 with TRBJ2-5; the D gene could be TRBD1 or TRBD2 (5 bases each). The germline V gene encodes CDR1 KGHSH and CDR2 LQKENI. Trimming took off 5 bases at V and 0 bases at J, with 10 bases between the two ends. CDR3 length: 14 residues. In nucleotides, the CDR3 is TGTGCCAGCTCAAACGGGGCAAACCAAGAGACCCAGTACTTC. It encodes CASSNGANQETQYF.

This clonotype was seen more than once but under ten times. The rearrangement links TRBV19 to TRBJ1-5; 8 nucleotides align to TRBD1. Per germline, CDR1 LNHDA and CDR2 SQIVND (reference sequence). The V and J ends lost 5 bases and 1 base, in that order; junction bases with no gene match: 10. The CDR3 runs to 17 residues. This chain's CDR3 is CASSSRPGGPSNQPQHF. Here the CDR3 DNA reads TGTGCCAGTAGTTCCCGCCCAGGGGGCCCCAGCAATCAGCCCCAGCATTTT.

This chain links TRBV20-1 with TRBJ2-5, with a tentative D call TRBD1 (5 bases). The germline V gene encodes CDR1 DFQATT and CDR2 SNEGSKA (reference sequence). This CDR3 region has 12 residues. V was trimmed by 7 bases and J by 1 base, leaving 10 bases between them. The chain's CDR3 is CSERQSQETQYF. The CDR3 DNA sequence: TGCAGTGAGAGACAGAGCCAAGAGACCCAGTACTTC.

Relative to its sample, this clonotype is medium-sized. The chain uses TRBV28 and TRBJ2-3; 7 nucleotides match TRBD1. The CDR3 is made up of 14 amino acids. In germline, CDR1 is MDHEN, CDR2 SYDVKM. Trimming removed 5 bases from V and 1 base from J; junction bases left unmatched: 3. The chain's CDR3 is CASSRGTGTDTQYF. In DNA, the CDR3 is TGTGCCAGCAGTCGAGGGACAGGCACAGATACGCAGTATTTT.

The table lists this clonotype with a few counts. The chain combines TRBV28 with TRBJ1-2; no definite D call. The CDR3 is 14 amino acids. Trimming shortened V by 4 bases and J by 4 bases, and 13 bases separated the two germline ends. Germline V gene sequence: CDR1 MDHEN, CDR2 SYDVKM. The CDR3 here is CASSSGGGVYGYTF. In DNA form, the CDR3 reads TGTGCCAGCAGTTCGGGTGGTGGAGTCTATGGCTACACCTTC.

The chain combines TRBV18 with TRBJ1-2; D perhaps matches TRBD1 (6 bases). The germline V gene encodes CDR1 KGHSH and CDR2 LQKENI. The V end lost 3 bases, the J end lost 3 bases, and 14 bases lay between the germline ends. This CDR3 is built from 15 residues. For the CDR3, the DNA is TGTGCCAGCTCACCTCGTCCAGGGGACGACTATGGCTACACCTTC. It translates to CASSPRPGDDYGYTF.